The sequence of this T cell receptor (beta chain) was determined in a study of cytomegalovirus exposure and HLA in healthy donors. The PCR contained 60 Vbeta and 13 Jbeta primers. Some clones are missing from TCRdb's copy, which holds only in-frame ones; the method was immunoSEQ multiplex PCR. This sample carries tens of thousands of clones, 55% to 70% of them seen once, and the ten largest clones take about 15%. Only a few counts were recorded for this clone. This CDR3 contains 13 residues. From germline, CDR1 is MDHEN and CDR2 SYDVKM. After removal of 8 bases from V and 2 bases from J, the junction contained 3 bases not matched to a gene.

The rearrangement uses TRBV28 and TRBJ2-1; 7 nucleotides agree with TRBD1. The TCR comes from a woman aged 40 to 50 in good health and CMV-seropositive. The sample was PBMCs. CDR3 nucleotides: TGTGCCAGCCAGGGGGACCCCTACAATGAGCAGTTCTTC. This gives the protein CASQGDPYNEQFF.